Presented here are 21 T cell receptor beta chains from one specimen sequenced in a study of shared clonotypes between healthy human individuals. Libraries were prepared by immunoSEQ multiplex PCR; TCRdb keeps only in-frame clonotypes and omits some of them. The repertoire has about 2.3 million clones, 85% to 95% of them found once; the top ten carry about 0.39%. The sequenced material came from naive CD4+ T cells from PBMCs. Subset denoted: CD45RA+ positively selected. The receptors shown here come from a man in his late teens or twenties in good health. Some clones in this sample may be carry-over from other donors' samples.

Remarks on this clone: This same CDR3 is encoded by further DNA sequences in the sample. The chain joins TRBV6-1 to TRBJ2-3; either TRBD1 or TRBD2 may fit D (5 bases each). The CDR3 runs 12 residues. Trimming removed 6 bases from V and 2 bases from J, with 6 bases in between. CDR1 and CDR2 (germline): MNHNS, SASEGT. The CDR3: CASRGPTDTQYF. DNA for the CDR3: TGTGCCAGCAGGGGACCCACAGATACGCAGTATTTT.

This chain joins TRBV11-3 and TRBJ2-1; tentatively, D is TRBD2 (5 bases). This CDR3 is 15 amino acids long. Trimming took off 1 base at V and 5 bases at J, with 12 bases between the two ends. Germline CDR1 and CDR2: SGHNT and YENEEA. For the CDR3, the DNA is TGTGCCAGCAGCTTAGCCCCTCTCGGGAACAATGAGCAGTTCTTC. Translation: CASSLAPLGNNEQFF. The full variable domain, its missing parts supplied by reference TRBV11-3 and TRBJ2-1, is EAGVVQSPRYKIIEKKQPVAFWCNPISGHNTLYWYLQNLGQGPELLIRYENEEAVDDSQLPKDRFSAERLKGVDSTLKIQPAELGDSAVYLCASSLAPLGNNEQFFGPGTRLTVL.

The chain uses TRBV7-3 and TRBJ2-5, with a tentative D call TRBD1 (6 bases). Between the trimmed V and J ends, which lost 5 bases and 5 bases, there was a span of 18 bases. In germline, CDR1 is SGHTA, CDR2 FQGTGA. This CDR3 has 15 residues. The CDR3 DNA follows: TGTGCCAGCAGCCCGGCTAGGGCAGGGGAGGAGACCCAGTACTTC. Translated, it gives CASSPARAGEETQYF.

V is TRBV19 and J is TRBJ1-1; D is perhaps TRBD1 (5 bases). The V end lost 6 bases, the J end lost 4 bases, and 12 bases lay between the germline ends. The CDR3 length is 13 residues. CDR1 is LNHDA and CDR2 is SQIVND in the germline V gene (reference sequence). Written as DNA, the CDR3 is TGTGCCAGTAGAGTTGGGGGGGGCACTGAAGCTTTCTTT. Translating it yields CASRVGGGTEAFF.

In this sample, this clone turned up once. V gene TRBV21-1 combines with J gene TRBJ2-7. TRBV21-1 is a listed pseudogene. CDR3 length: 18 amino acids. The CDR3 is CASSKARGVGRPTYEQYF. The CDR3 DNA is TGTGCCAGCAGCAAAGCGCGAGGGGTAGGGCGTCCAACCTACGAGCAGTACTTC.

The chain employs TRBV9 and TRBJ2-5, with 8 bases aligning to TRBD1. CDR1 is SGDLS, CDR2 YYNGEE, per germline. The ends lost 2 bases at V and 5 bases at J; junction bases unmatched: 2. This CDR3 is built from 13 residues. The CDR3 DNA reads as TGTGCCAGCAGCGTGACAGGGGACGAGACCCAGTACTTC. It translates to CASSVTGDETQYF. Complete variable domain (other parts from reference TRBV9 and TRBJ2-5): DSGVTQTPKHLITATGQRVTLRCSPRSGDLSVYWYQQSLDQGLQFLIQYYNGEERAKGNILERFSAQQFPDLHSELNLSSLELGDSALYFCASSVTGDETQYFGPGTRLLVL.

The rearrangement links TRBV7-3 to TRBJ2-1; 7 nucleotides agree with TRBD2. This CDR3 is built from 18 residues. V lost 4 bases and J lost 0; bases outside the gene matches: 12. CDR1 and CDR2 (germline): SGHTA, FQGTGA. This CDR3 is CASSYGTSATSSYNEQFF. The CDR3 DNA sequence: TGTGCCAGCAGCTACGGTACTAGCGCCACTAGCTCCTACAATGAGCAGTTCTTC.

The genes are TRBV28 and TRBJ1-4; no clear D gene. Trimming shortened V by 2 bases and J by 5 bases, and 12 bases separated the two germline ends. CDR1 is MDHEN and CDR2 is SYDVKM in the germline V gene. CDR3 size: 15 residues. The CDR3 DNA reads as TGTGCCAGCAGTTTAATCCCTGGCAGAAATGAAAAACTGTTTTTT. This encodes CASSLIPGRNEKLFF.

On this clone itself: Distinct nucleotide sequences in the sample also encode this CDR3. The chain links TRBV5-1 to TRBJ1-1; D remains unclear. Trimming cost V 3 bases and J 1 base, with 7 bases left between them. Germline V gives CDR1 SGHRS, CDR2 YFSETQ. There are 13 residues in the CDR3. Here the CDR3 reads CASSSQANTEAFF. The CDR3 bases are TGCGCCAGCAGCTCACAAGCGAACACTGAAGCTTTCTTT.

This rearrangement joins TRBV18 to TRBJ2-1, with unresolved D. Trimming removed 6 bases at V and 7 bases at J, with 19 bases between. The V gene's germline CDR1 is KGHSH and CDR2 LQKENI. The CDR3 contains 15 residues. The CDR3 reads CASSPGLPRSNEQFF. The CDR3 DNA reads TGTGCCAGCTCCCCGGGTCTCCCTCGCAGTAATGAGCAGTTCTTC.

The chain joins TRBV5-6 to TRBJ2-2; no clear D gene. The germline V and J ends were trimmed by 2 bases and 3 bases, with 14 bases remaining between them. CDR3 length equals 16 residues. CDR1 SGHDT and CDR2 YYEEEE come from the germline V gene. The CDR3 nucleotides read TGTGCCAGCAGCTTCTCTCCAGTCCGGTACACCGGGGAGCTGTTTTTT. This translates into CASSFSPVRYTGELFF.

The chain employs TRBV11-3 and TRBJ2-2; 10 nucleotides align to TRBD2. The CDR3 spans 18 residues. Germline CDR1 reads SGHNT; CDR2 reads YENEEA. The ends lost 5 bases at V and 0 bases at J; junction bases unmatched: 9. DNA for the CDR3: TGTGCCAGCAGCCGGCGCGGGACTAGCGTGGCGAACACCGGGGAGCTGTTTTTT. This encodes CASSRRGTSVANTGELFF.

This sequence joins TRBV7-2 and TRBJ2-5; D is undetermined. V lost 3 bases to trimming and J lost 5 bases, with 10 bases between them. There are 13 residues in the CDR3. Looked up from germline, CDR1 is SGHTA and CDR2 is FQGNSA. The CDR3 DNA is TGTGCCAGCAGCTTCTTATCGCCGGAGACCCAGTACTTC. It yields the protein CASSFLSPETQYF.

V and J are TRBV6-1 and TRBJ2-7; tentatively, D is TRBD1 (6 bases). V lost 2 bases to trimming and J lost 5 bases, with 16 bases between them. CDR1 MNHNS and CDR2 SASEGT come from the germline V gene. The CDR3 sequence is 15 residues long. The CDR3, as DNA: TGTGCCAGCAGTGAAAGGAGGCAGGGGCGACACGAGCAGTACTTC. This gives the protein CASSERRQGRHEQYF.

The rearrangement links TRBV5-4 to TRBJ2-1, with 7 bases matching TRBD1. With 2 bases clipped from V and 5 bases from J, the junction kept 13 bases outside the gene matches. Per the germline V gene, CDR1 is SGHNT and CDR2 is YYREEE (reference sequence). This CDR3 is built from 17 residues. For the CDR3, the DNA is TGTGCCAGCAGCTTTAGGACAGGAACAGGGCTTGACAATGAGCAGTTCTTC. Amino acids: CASSFRTGTGLDNEQFF.

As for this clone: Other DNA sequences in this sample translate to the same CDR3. CDR3 sequence: CASSSWTGGETQYF. As DNA, the CDR3 is TGCGCCAGCAGCTCCTGGACAGGTGGCGAGACCCAGTACTTC. The chain links TRBV5-1 to TRBJ2-5, with TRBD1 identical over 7 bases. The CDR3 is 14 residues long. The trim removed 3 bases at V and 5 bases at J, leaving 7 bases unmatched. Per the germline V gene, CDR1 is SGHRS and CDR2 is YFSETQ. The full variable domain, its missing parts supplied by reference TRBV5-1 and TRBJ2-5, is KAGVTQTPRYLIKTRGQQVTLSCSPISGHRSVSWYQQTPGQGLQFLFEYFSETQRNKGNFPGRFSGRQFSNSRSEMNVSTLELGDSALYLCASSSWTGGETQYFGPGTRLLVL.

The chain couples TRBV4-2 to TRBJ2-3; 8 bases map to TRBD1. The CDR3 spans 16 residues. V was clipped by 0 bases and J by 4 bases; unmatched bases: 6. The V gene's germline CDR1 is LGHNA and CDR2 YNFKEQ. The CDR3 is CASSQDPQGAPDTQYF. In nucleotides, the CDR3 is TGTGCCAGCAGCCAAGACCCCCAGGGGGCCCCAGATACGCAGTATTTT.

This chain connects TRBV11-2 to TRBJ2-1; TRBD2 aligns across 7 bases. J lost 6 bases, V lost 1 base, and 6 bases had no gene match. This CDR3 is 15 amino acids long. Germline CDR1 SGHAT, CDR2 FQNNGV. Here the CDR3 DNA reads TGTGCCAGCAGCTTAGCCGCGGGAGTTTCCAATGAGCAGTTCTTC. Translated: CASSLAAGVSNEQFF.

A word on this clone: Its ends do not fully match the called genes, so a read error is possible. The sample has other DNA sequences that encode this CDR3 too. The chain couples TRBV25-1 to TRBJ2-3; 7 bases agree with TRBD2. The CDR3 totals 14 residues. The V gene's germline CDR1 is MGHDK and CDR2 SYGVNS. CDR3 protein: CASSESTSTDTQYF. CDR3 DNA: TGTGCCAGCAGTGAATCGACTAGCACGGATACGCAGTATTTT.

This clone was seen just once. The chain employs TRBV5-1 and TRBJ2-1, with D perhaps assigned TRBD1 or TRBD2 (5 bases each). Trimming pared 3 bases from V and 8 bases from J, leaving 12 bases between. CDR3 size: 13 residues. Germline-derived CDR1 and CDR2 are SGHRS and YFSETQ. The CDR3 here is CASSSGEGDEQFF. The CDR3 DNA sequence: TGCGCCAGCAGCTCCGGGGAAGGGGATGAGCAGTTCTTC.

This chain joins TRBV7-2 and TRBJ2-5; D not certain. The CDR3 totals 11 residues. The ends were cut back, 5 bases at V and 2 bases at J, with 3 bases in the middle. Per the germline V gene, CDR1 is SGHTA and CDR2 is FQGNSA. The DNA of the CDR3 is TGTGCCAGCAGCGTACAAGAGACCCAGTACTTC. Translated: CASSVQETQYF.